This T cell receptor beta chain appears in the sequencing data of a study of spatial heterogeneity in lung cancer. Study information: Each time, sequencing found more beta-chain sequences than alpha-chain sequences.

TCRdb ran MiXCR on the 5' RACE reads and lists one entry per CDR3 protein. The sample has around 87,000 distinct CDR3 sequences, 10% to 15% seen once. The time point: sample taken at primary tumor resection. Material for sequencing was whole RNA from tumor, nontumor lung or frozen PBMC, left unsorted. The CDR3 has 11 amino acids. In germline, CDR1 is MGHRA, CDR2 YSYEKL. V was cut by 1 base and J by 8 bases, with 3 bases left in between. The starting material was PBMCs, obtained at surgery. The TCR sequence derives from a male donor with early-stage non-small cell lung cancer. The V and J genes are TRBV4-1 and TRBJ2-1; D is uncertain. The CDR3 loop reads CASSQVHEQFF. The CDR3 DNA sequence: TGCGCCAGCAGCCAAGTTCATGAGCAGTTCTTC.